This T cell receptor beta chain comes out of a study of blood T cell repertoires in COVID-19. Study information: Nucleic acid was either cDNA or gDNA, and it came from T cells, B-cell-depleted T cells, or PBMCs.

CDR3 length: 17 amino acids. The trim removed 2 bases at V and 3 bases at J, leaving 8 bases unmatched. Germline V lookup: CDR1 SGDLS, CDR2 YYNGEE. In the source study's methods: Using reference gene primer amplification, nucleated cell counts were estimated. Only in-frame clones appear in the TCRdb table, and some are missing; sequencing was by immunoSEQ multiplex PCR. V and J calls and clone size come straight from that table; D and trimming were deduced from the DNA. This sample yields a few hundred thousand clones, of which approximately 90% are seen a single time; about 0.9% belongs to the top ten.

The sequenced sample consisted of PBMCs or T cells enriched from blood (not recorded which). V usage is TRBV9 and J usage is TRBJ2-1; 10 nucleotides align to TRBD2. The source of this sequence is a middle-aged woman who had been exposed to COVID-19. The CDR3 sequence is CASSVGSGGRFYNEQFF. The DNA for the CDR3 is TGTGCCAGCAGCGTGGGTAGCGGGGGGAGATTCTACAATGAGCAGTTCTTC.